This T cell receptor beta chain came from a study of blood T cell repertoires in COVID-19. Looking at the study overall: The analysed material was cDNA or gDNA that came from T cells, B-cell-depleted T cells, or PBMCs.

In the study's own analysis: Estimates of nucleated cell counts were drawn from the amplification of reference gene primers. Method: immunoSEQ multiplex PCR; TCRdb's copy keeps in-frame clones and lacks some. Clone size and V and J calls were adopted from that table, with D and trimming inferred from the DNA. The table lists 250,000 to 350,000 clones, 87% of them singletons, with 2% to 2.5% in the top ten. The sequenced sample was peripheral blood. The clonotype originates from a woman in her 50s who had recovered from COVID-19.

The CDR3 region is CASSSTVYNEQFF. Written as DNA, the CDR3 is TGTGCCAGCAGCTCAACAGTTTACAATGAGCAGTTCTTC. V gene TRBV7-2 combines with J gene TRBJ2-1, with D uncertain. The germline CDR1 and CDR2 sequences are SGHTA and FQGNSA. The CDR3 totals 13 residues. V was pared by 4 bases and J by 4 bases, with 8 bases between.